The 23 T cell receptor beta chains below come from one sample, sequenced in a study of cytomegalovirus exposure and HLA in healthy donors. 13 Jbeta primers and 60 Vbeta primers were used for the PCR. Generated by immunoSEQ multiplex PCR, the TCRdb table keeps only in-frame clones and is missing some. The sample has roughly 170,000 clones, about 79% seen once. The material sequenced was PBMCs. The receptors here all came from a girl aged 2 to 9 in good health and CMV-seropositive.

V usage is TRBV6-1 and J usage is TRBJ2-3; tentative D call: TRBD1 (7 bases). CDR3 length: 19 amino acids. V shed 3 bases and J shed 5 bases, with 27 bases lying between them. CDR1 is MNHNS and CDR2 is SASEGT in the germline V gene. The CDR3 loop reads CASSDHRGLFSGARDTQYF. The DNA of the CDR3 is TGTGCCAGCAGTGACCACAGGGGCCTTTTTTCGGGGGCCCGAGATACGCAGTATTTT.

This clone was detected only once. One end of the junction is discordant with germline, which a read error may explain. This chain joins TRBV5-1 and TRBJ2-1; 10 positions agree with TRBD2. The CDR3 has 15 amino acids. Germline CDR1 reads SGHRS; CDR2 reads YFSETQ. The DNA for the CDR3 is TGCGCCAGCAGCCCGGGACTAGCGAGAGGAAATGAGCGGTTCTTC. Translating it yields CASSPGLARGNERFF.

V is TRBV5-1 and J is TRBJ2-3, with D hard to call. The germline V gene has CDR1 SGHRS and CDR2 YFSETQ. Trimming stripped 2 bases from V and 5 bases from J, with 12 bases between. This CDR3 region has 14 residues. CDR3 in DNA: TGCGCCAGCAGCTTCACCGGTCTAGGAGATACGCAGTATTTT. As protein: CASSFTGLGDTQYF.

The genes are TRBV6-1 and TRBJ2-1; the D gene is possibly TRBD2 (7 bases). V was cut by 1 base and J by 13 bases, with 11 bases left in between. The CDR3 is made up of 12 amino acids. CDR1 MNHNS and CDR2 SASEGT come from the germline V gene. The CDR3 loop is CASSEVSGGQFF. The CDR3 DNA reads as TGTGCCAGCAGTGAAGTATCGGGGGGCCAGTTCTTC.

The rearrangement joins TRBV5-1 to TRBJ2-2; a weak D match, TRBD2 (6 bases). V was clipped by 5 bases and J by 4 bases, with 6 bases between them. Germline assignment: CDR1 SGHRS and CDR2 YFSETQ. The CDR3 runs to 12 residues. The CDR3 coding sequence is TGCGCCAGCAGGGGGGGCACCGGGGAGCTGTTTTTT. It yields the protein CASRGGTGELFF.

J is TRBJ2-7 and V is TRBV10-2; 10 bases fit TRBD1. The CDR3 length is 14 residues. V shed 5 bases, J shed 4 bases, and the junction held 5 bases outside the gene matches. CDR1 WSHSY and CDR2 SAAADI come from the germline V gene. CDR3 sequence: CASSYRDRGYEQYF. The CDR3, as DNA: TGCGCCAGCAGTTACCGGGACAGGGGTTACGAGCAGTACTTC.

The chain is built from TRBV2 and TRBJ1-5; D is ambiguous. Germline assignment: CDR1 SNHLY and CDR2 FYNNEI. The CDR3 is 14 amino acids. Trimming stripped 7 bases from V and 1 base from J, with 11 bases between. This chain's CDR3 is CASKSRQSNQPQHF. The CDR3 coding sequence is TGTGCCAGCAAGTCGCGGCAGAGCAATCAGCCCCAGCATTTT.

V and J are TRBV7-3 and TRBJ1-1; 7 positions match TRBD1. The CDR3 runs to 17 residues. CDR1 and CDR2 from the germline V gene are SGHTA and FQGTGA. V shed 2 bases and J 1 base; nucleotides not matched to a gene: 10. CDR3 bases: TGTGCCAGCAGCTTACGGGGCTGGACAGGAGCGAACACTGAAGCTTTCTTT. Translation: CASSLRGWTGANTEAFF.

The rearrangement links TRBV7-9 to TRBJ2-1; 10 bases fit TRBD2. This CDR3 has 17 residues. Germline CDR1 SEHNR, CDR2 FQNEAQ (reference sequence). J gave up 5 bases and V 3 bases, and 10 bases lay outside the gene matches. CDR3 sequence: CASSFRSSSGSNNEQFF. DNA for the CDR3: TGTGCCAGCAGCTTCCGAAGTTCTAGCGGGAGCAACAATGAGCAGTTCTTC. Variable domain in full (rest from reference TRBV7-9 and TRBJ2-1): DTGVSQNPRHKITKRGQNVTFRCDPISEHNRLYWYRQTLGQGPEFLTYFQNEAQLEKSRLLSDRFSAERPKGSFSTLEIQRTEQGDSAMYLCASSFRSSSGSNNEQFFGPGTRLTVL.

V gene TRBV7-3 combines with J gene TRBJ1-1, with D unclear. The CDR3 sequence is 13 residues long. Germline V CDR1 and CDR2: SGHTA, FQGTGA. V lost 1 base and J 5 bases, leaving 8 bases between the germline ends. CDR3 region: CASSLSPRTEAFF. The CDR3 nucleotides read TGTGCCAGCAGCTTAAGCCCGAGGACTGAAGCTTTCTTT.

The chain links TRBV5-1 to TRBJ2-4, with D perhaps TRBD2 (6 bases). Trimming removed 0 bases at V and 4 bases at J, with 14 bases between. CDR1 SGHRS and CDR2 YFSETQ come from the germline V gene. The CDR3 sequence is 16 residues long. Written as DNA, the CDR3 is TGCGCCAGCAGCTTGGCATGGCGGGAACGGAAAAACATTCAGTACTTC. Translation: CASSLAWRERKNIQYF.

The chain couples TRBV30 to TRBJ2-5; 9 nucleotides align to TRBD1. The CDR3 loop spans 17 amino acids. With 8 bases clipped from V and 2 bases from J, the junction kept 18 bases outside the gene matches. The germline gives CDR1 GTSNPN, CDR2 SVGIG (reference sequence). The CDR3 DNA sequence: TGTGCCACCGGACAGGGGAGGTATGGCCGGCGGCAAGAGACCCAGTACTTC. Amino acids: CATGQGRYGRRQETQYF.

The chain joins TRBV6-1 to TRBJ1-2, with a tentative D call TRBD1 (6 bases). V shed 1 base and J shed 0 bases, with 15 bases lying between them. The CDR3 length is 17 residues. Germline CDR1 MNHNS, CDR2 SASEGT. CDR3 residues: CASSEGVRWTANYGYTF. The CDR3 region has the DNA TGTGCCAGCAGTGAAGGGGTTCGATGGACAGCTAACTATGGCTACACCTTC.

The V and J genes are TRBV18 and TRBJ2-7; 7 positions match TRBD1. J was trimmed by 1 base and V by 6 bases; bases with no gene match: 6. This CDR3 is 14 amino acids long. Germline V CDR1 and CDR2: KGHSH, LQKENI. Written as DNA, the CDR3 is TGTGCCAGCTCGTCTACGGGACAGTCCTACGAGCAGTACTTC. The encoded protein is CASSSTGQSYEQYF.

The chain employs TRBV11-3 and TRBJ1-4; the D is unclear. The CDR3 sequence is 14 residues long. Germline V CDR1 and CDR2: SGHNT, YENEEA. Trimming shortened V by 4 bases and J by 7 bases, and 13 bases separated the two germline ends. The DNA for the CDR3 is TGTGCCAGCAGCTCACGCCGCGAGAGTGAAAAACTGTTTTTT. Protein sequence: CASSSRRESEKLFF.

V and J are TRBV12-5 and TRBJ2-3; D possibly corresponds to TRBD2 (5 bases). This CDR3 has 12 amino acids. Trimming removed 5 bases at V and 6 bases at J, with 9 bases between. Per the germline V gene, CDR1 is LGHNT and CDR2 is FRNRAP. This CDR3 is CASGPGGDTQYF. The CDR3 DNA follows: TGTGCTAGTGGTCCCGGAGGTGATACGCAGTATTTT.

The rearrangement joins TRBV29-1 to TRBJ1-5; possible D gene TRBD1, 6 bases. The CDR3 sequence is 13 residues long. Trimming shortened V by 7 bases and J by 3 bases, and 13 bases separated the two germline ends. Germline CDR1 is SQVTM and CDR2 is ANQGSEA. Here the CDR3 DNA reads TGCAGCGCTGCAACAGGGCCCAATCAGCCCCAGCATTTT. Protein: CSAATGPNQPQHF.

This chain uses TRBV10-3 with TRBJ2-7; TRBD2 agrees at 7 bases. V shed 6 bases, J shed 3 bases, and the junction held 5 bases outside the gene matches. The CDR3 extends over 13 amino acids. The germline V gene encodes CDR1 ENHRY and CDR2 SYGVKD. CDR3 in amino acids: CAIRRERNYEQYF. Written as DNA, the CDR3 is TGTGCCATCAGGCGGGAGCGGAACTACGAGCAGTACTTC.

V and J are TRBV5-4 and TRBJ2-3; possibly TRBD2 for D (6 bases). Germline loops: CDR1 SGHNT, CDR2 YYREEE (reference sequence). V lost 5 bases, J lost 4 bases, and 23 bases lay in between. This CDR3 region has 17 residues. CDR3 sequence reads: CASSIGFAGSRADTQYF. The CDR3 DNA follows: TGTGCCAGCAGTATTGGGTTCGCGGGATCTCGGGCAGATACGCAGTATTTT.

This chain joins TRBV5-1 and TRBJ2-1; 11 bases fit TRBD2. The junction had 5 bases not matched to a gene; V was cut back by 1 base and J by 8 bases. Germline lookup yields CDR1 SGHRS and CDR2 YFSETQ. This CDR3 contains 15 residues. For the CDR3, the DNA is TGCGCCAGCAGCTTGATCCTAGCGGGGGGAGATGAGCAGTTCTTC. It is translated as CASSLILAGGDEQFF.

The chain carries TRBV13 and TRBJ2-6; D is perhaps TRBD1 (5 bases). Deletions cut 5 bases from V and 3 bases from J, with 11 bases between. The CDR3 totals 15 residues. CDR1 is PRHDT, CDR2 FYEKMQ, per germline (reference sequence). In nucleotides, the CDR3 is TGTGCCAGCAGCCAGGGTGTTTATGGGGCCAACGTCCTGACTTTC. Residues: CASSQGVYGANVLTF.

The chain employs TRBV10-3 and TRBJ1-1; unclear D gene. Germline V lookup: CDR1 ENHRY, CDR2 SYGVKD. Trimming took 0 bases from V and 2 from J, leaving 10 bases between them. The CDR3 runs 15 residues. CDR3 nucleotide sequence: TGTGCCATCAGTGAGTCGGGAGAATATAACACTGAAGCTTTCTTT. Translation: CAISESGEYNTEAFF.

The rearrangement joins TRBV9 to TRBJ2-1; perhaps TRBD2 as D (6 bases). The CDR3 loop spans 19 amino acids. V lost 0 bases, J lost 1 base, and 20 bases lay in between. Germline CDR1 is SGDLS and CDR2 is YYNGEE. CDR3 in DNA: TGTGCCAGCAGCGTAGGTCGGGACTCCTACCGACGTTCCTACAATGAGCAGTTCTTC. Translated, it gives CASSVGRDSYRRSYNEQFF.